This T cell receptor beta chain came from a study of PD-1 blockade in classical Hodgkin lymphoma. With respect to this clone: Antigen specificity is unknown.

Clones were read by immunoSEQ multiplex PCR, and TCRdb kept only the in-frame ones, dropping some. The sample contains about 27,000 clones, approximately 81% of which appear only once. Study findings and constraints: No one has yet defined what causes the repertoire differences, which may be disease activity or prior therapy.

All patients relapsed after autologous stem cell transplantation, and brentuximab vedotin exposure varied. Sample: peripheral blood mononuclear cells (PBMCs), taken before the second cycle of nivolumab. The clonotype was recovered from a human donor with classical Hodgkin lymphoma.

DNA of the CDR3: TGTGCCAGCTCACTGGGTTACGAGCAGTACTTC. Encoded protein: CASSLGYEQYF. The gene calls are TRBV18 and TRBJ2-7; D gene uncertain. The V and J ends lost 4 bases and 4 bases respectively, with 5 bases between them. Germline CDR1 is KGHSH and CDR2 is LQKENI. The CDR3 is 11 residues long.